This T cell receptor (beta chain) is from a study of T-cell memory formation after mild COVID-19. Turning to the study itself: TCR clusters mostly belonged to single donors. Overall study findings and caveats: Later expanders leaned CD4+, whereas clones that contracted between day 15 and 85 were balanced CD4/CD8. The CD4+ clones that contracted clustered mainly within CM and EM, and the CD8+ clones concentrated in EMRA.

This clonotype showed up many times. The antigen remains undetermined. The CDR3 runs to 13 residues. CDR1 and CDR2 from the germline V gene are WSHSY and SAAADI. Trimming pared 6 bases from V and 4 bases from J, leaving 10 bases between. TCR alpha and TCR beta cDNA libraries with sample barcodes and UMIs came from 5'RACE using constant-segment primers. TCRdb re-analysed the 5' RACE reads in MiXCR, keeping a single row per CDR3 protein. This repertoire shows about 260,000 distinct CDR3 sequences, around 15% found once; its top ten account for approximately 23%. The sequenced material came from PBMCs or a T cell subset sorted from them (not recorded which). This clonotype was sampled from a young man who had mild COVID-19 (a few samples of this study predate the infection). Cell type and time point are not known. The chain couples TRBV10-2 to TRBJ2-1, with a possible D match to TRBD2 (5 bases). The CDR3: CASRTGMYNEQFF. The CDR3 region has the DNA TGCGCCAGCAGGACCGGGATGTACAATGAGCAGTTCTTC.